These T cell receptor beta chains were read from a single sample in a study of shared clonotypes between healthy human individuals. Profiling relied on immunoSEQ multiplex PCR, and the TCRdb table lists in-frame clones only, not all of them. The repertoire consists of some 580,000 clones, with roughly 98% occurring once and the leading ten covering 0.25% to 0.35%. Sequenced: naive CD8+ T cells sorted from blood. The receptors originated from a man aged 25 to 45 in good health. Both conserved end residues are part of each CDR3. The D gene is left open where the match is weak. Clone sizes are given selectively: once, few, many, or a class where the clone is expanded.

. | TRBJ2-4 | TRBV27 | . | CASSLSGAKNIQYF | TGTGCCAGCAGTTTATCGGGGGCGAAAAACATTCAGTACTTC
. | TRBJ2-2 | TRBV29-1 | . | CSVEQGSGTGELFF | TGCAGCGTGGAGCAGGGGTCTGGCACCGGGGAGCTGTTTTTT
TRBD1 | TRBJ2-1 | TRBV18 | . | CASSLQGAGYNEQFF | TGTGCCAGCTCGCTACAGGGGGCAGGGTACAATGAGCAGTTCTTC
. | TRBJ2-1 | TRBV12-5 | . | CASGSDAVDEQFF | TGTGCTAGTGGTTCTGACGCCGTCGATGAGCAGTTCTTC
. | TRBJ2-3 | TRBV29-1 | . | CSVASSLTDTQYF | TGCAGCGTTGCGTCTAGTTTGACAGATACGCAGTATTTT
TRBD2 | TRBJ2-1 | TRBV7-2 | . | CASSLARVRDYTYNEQFF | TGTGCCAGCAGCTTAGCGAGGGTCCGGGACTACACCTACAATGAGCAGTTCTTC
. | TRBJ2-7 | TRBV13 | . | CASSLEGSGSPTYEQYF | TGTGCCAGCAGCTTAGAGGGAAGTGGTAGCCCTACCTACGAGCAGTACTTC
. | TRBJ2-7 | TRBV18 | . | CASSPSAGPADEQYF | TGTGCCAGCTCACCCTCGGCGGGGCCCGCCGACGAGCAGTACTTC
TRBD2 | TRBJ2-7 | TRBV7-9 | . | CASSPSGTLNYEQYF | TGTGCCAGCAGTCCTAGCGGGACTCTGAACTACGAGCAGTACTTC
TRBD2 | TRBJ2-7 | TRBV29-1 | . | CSVSILAGGPAYEQYF | TGCAGCGTTTCAATTCTAGCGGGAGGGCCCGCCTACGAGCAGTACTTC
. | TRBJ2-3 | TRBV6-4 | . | CASKPHQYF | TGTGCCAGCAAGCCCCACCAGTATTTT
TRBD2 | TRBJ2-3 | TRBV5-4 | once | CASSPPLAGGPRGTDTQYF | TGTGCCAGCAGCCCTCCCTTAGCGGGAGGACCTCGGGGCACAGATACGCAGTATTTT
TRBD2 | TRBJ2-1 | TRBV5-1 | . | CASSLADAGAWFNEQFF | TGCGCCAGCAGCTTGGCCGATGCGGGAGCATGGTTCAATGAGCAGTTCTTC
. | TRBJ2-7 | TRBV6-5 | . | CASSYSAGWHEQYF | TGTGCCAGCAGTTACTCCGCAGGGTGGCACGAGCAGTACTTC
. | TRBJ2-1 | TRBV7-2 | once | CASSLRSSYNEQFF | TGTGCCAGCAGCTTACGGAGCTCCTACAATGAGCAGTTCTTC
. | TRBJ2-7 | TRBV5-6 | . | CASSYGGTYEQYF | TGTGCCAGCAGCTATGGAGGGACCTACGAGCAGTACTTC
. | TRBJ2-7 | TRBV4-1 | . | CASSGGTNEQYF | TGCGCCAGCTCTGGGGGCACAAACGAGCAGTACTTC
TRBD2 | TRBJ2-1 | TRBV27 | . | CASSLSPMGGNEQFF | TGTGCCAGCAGTTTATCGCCGATGGGGGGGAATGAGCAGTTCTTC
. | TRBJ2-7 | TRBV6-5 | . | CASSYSLAMTYEQYF | TGTGCCAGCAGTTACAGCCTAGCGATGACCTACGAGCAGTACTTC
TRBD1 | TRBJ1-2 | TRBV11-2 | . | CASSLFGQGDYGYTF | TGTGCCAGCAGCTTATTCGGACAGGGCGACTATGGCTACACCTTC
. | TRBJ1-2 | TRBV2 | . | CASREEHRDTF | TGTGCCAGCAGGGAGGAACACAGGGACACCTTC
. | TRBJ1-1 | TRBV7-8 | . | CASSFQGTEAFF | TGTGCCAGCAGTTTCCAGGGGACTGAAGCTTTCTTT
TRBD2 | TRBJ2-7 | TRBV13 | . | CASSYGDSGNYEQYF | TGTGCCAGCAGCTATGGGGATAGCGGGAACTACGAGCAGTACTTC
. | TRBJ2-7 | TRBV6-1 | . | CASSVTGMNEQYF | TGTGCCAGCAGTGTCACAGGGATGAACGAGCAGTACTTC
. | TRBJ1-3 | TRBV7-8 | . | CASSLDNSGNTIYF | TGTGCCAGCAGCTTAGACAACTCTGGAAACACCATATATTTT
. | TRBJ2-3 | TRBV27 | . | CASSPLGLLPTTDTQYF | TGTGCCAGCAGTCCTTTGGGACTCCTCCCCACCACAGATACGCAGTATTTT
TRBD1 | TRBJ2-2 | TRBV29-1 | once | CSVEGTGIYTGELFF | TGCAGCGTTGAGGGGACAGGGATTTACACCGGGGAGCTGTTTTTT
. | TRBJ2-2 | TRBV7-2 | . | CASSRGADTGELFF | TGTGCCAGCAGCCGTGGGGCTGACACCGGGGAGCTGTTTTTT
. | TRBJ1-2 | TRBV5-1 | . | CASSGSGTYPADYGYTF | TGCGCCAGCAGCGGGTCTGGGACATACCCGGCGGACTATGGCTACACCTTC
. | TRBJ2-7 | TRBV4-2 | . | CASSQEGGILLGEQYF | TGTGCCAGCAGCCAAGAAGGCGGGATATTGCTGGGCGAGCAGTACTTC
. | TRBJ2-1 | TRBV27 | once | CASSLSAGVVYNEQFF | TGTGCCAGCAGTTTATCGGCAGGGGTGGTCTACAATGAGCAGTTCTTC
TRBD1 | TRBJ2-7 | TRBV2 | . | CASSNHAPDRVTYEQYF | TGTGCCAGCAGTAACCATGCCCCCGACAGGGTTACCTACGAGCAGTACTTC
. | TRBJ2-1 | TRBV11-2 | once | CASSKVGSYNEQFF | TGTGCCAGCAGTAAAGTGGGATCCTACAATGAGCAGTTCTTC
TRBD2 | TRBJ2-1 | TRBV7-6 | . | CASSPPGGGVAGGVPPNEQFF | TGTGCCAGCAGCCCACCTGGGGGCGGGGTAGCGGGAGGTGTCCCTCCCAATGAGCAGTTCTTC
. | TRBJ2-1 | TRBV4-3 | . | CASSQVYGLRQFF | TGCGCCAGCAGCCAAGTTTATGGCTTAAGGCAGTTCTTC
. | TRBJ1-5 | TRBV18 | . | CASSNSPAGNSNQPQHF | TGTGCCAGCTCTAATTCACCGGCTGGGAATAGCAATCAGCCCCAGCATTTT
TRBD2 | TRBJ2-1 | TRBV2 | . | CASLGEGLDDEQFF | TGTGCCAGCCTGGGGGAGGGCCTCGATGATGAGCAGTTCTTC
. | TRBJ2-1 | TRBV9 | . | CASSVVASSDNEQFF | TGTGCCAGCAGCGTAGTGGCTAGCTCCGACAATGAGCAGTTCTTC
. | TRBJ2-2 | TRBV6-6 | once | CASSYLSASNTGELFF | TGTGCCAGCAGTTACTTATCTGCCTCGAACACCGGGGAGCTGTTTTTT
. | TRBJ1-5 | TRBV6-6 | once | CASSFLRNQPQHF | TGTGCCAGCAGTTTTTTGAGGAATCAGCCCCAGCATTTT
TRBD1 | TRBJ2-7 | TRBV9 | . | CASSSGDSPIYEQYF | TGTGCCAGCAGCTCAGGGGACAGCCCAATTTACGAGCAGTACTTC
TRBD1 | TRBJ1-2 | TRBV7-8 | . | CASSFRVDTGGHGYTF | TGTGCCAGCAGCTTCCGGGTAGACACAGGGGGCCACGGCTACACCTTC
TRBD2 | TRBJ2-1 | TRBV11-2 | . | CASSTGLLNNEQFF | TGTGCCAGCAGCACGGGACTACTTAACAATGAGCAGTTCTTC
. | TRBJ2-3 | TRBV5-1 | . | CASSSNGLDSTDTQYF | TGCGCCAGCAGCTCGAATGGACTCGATAGCACAGATACGCAGTATTTT
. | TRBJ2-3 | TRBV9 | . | CASSPWDSTDTQYF | TGTGCCAGCAGCCCCTGGGACAGCACAGATACGCAGTATTTT
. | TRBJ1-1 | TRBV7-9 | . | CASSFTQTEAFF | TGTGCCAGCAGCTTCACTCAGACTGAAGCTTTCTTT
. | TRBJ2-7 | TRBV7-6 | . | CASSLGGVGYEQYF | TGTGCCAGCAGCTTAGGGGGGGTGGGCTACGAGCAGTACTTC